Listed below are T cell receptor beta chains from one sample, sequenced in a study of T cells in Graves' hyperthyroidism and ophthalmopathy. TCRdb redid the calling of the multiplex PCR reads with MiXCR, one entry per CDR3 protein. The sample holds some 490,000 distinct CDR3 sequences; around a fifth are singletons and the top ten take about half. Material: blood. The receptors here all came from a woman in her 70s with Graves' ophthalmopathy. Both conserved end residues are part of each CDR3. Each record gives: J gene, V gene, CDR3 protein.

j_gene: TRBJ1-1
v_gene: TRBV7-3
CDR3aa: CASSFFGPNTEAFF

j_gene: TRBJ2-4
v_gene: TRBV6-1
CDR3aa: CASSDDSIIQYF

j_gene: TRBJ2-7
v_gene: TRBV29-1
CDR3aa: CSVTLISGDYEQYF

j_gene: TRBJ2-5
v_gene: TRBV7-8
CDR3aa: CASSANGGNFQETQYF

j_gene: TRBJ1-6
v_gene: TRBV20-1
CDR3aa: CSARVIGQGGFSPLHF

j_gene: TRBJ2-3
v_gene: TRBV2
CDR3aa: CASSEQITDTQYF

j_gene: TRBJ1-6
v_gene: TRBV9
CDR3aa: CASSALDSPLHF

j_gene: TRBJ2-5
v_gene: TRBV3-1
CDR3aa: CASSHLGREQETQYF

j_gene: TRBJ2-7
v_gene: TRBV7-6
CDR3aa: CASSPEPGLGRTYEQYF

j_gene: TRBJ2-7
v_gene: TRBV7-6
CDR3aa: CASSPGQVGYEQYF

j_gene: TRBJ2-2
v_gene: TRBV6-2/TRBV6-3
CDR3aa: CASSYSKLAGVTGELFF

j_gene: TRBJ2-3
v_gene: TRBV27
CDR3aa: CASSLWGAIDTQYF

j_gene: TRBJ2-5
v_gene: TRBV7-3
CDR3aa: CASSSGTGKTQYF

j_gene: TRBJ1-2
v_gene: TRBV6-5
CDR3aa: CASSYSPGNYGYTF

j_gene: TRBJ1-1
v_gene: TRBV12-5
CDR3aa: CASGLPIGTNRGNTEAFF

j_gene: TRBJ1-5
v_gene: TRBV6-1
CDR3aa: CASSWDRDQPQHF

j_gene: TRBJ2-3
v_gene: TRBV6-2/TRBV6-3
CDR3aa: CASSYPSTDWGTDTQYF

j_gene: TRBJ2-1
v_gene: TRBV7-9
CDR3aa: CASSRTPGLTEYNEQFF

j_gene: TRBJ2-1
v_gene: TRBV6-1
CDR3aa: CASSYGLSNEQFF

j_gene: TRBJ2-5
v_gene: TRBV7-2
CDR3aa: CASSRREGSQYF

j_gene: TRBJ1-3
v_gene: TRBV6-1
CDR3aa: CASNLGTYRSGNTIYF

j_gene: TRBJ1-2
v_gene: TRBV20-1
CDR3aa: CSANHNLGYGYTF

j_gene: TRBJ2-7
v_gene: TRBV12-3/TRBV12-4
CDR3aa: CASSILRGGTGGGEQYF

j_gene: TRBJ2-5
v_gene: TRBV5-4
CDR3aa: CASTSGVQETQYF

j_gene: TRBJ2-3
v_gene: TRBV5-4
CDR3aa: CASSGSRGLVTDTQYF

j_gene: TRBJ1-1
v_gene: TRBV30
CDR3aa: CAFGAGTVNTEAFF

j_gene: TRBJ2-7
v_gene: TRBV4-2
CDR3aa: CASSPQGQRTYEQYF

j_gene: TRBJ2-1
v_gene: TRBV5-4
CDR3aa: CASSRQDGMVGEQFF

j_gene: TRBJ1-1
v_gene: TRBV12-3/TRBV12-4
CDR3aa: CASSLVLEAFF

j_gene: TRBJ1-2
v_gene: TRBV27
CDR3aa: CASRPSGAIGYTF

j_gene: TRBJ1-1
v_gene: TRBV30
CDR3aa: CAWTGHFNTEAFF

j_gene: TRBJ2-1
v_gene: TRBV5-1
CDR3aa: CASRSGTSVPNEQFF

j_gene: TRBJ2-5
v_gene: TRBV6-5
CDR3aa: CASSHSQGPGETQYF

j_gene: TRBJ2-3
v_gene: TRBV24-1
CDR3aa: CATSEQKMTDTQYF

j_gene: TRBJ2-7
v_gene: TRBV6-1
CDR3aa: CASSGAGWFGGSHSYEQYF

j_gene: TRBJ2-7
v_gene: TRBV20-1
CDR3aa: CSAFGEQSEQYF

j_gene: TRBJ2-2
v_gene: TRBV6-1
CDR3aa: CASSAGTSGPGELFF

j_gene: TRBJ2-7
v_gene: TRBV9
CDR3aa: CASSAAPTGRKTYEQYF

j_gene: TRBJ1-1
v_gene: TRBV29-1
CDR3aa: CSAHQTGGTEAFF

j_gene: TRBJ2-1
v_gene: TRBV7-3
CDR3aa: CASSLFAGDSDNEQFF

j_gene: TRBJ1-1
v_gene: TRBV6-5
CDR3aa: CASSYSGRRGTEAFF

j_gene: TRBJ2-3
v_gene: TRBV4-3
CDR3aa: CASSQEIGRTDTQYF

j_gene: TRBJ1-1
v_gene: TRBV6-2/TRBV6-3
CDR3aa: CASRNDGVQGTEAFF

j_gene: TRBJ1-5
v_gene: TRBV7-2
CDR3aa: CASSLVVGQGHQPQHF

j_gene: TRBJ2-7
v_gene: TRBV20-1
CDR3aa: CSARAPALAGNEQYF

j_gene: TRBJ2-3
v_gene: TRBV5-6
CDR3aa: CASSFSDITDTQYF

j_gene: TRBJ2-2
v_gene: TRBV25-1
CDR3aa: CASSERGREAGELFF